These T cell receptor beta chains were read from a single sample in a study of cytomegalovirus exposure and HLA in healthy donors. Profiling relied on immunoSEQ multiplex PCR, and the TCRdb table lists in-frame clones only, not all of them. The sample shows more than 110,000 clones, about three quarters of them seen only once. Source material: PBMCs. These receptors originate from a male donor in good health and CMV-seropositive. Each CDR3 is given with its conserved first and last residue. D genes are given only for firm matches. Not all rows give a size; the values are once, few, many and, for expanded clones, a class.

size: few
J: TRBJ2-7
D: TRBD1
V: TRBV19
DNA: TGTGCCAGTAGTATCGGGCAGGGACAGGCGACCTACGAGCAGTACTTC
CDR3: CASSIGQGQATYEQYF

size: -
J: TRBJ2-1
D: TRBD2
V: TRBV18
DNA: TGTGCCAGCTCACCAATGTTGCGGGGGGGGTACAATGAGCAGTTCTTC
CDR3: CASSPMLRGGYNEQFF

size: -
J: TRBJ1-1
D: TRBD1
V: TRBV9
DNA: TGTGCCAGCAGCGCCAGGGGGCCGGATACTGAAGCTTTCTTT
CDR3: CASSARGPDTEAFF

size: few
J: TRBJ1-6
D: TRBD1
V: TRBV9
DNA: TGTGCCAGCAGCCCTTATTGGGGGACAGGGGGATCACCCCTCCACTTT
CDR3: CASSPYWGTGGSPLHF

size: -
J: TRBJ2-6
D: -
V: TRBV5-1
DNA: TGCGCCAGCAGCTTGGGTCTACCCTCTGGGGCCAACGTCCTGACTTTC
CDR3: CASSLGLPSGANVLTF

size: once
J: TRBJ1-4
D: TRBD1
V: TRBV29-1
DNA: TGCAGCGTTGCCGGGACAGGGGGCGGAGAAAAACTGTTTTTT
CDR3: CSVAGTGGGEKLFF

size: -
J: TRBJ2-1
D: -
V: TRBV7-9
DNA: TGTGCCAGCAGCTCTCGGGCAGGGATGCGCTACAATGAGCAGTTCTTC
CDR3: CASSSRAGMRYNEQFF

size: -
J: TRBJ2-2
D: -
V: TRBV18
DNA: TGTGCCAGCTCTCACAACAGGGAAAAGACCGGGGAGCTGTTTTTT
CDR3: CASSHNREKTGELFF

size: -
J: TRBJ2-3
D: TRBD2
V: TRBV15
DNA: TGTGCCACCAGCAGGCGGGGGGGGACTAGCGGGAGAATCCCCCCCACAGATACGCAGTATTTT
CDR3: CATSRRGGTSGRIPPTDTQYF

size: few
J: TRBJ2-5
D: TRBD1
V: TRBV7-9
DNA: TGTGCCAGCAGCTCGATTGACAGGGTTGTTTCGGAGACCCAGTACTTC
CDR3: CASSSIDRVVSETQYF

size: -
J: TRBJ2-2
D: TRBD2
V: TRBV4-1
DNA: TGCGCCAGCAGCCAAGAAATAGCGGGGGGGCCTGGGACCGGGGAGCTGTTTTTT
CDR3: CASSQEIAGGPGTGELFF

size: few
J: TRBJ2-1
D: TRBD1
V: TRBV5-4
DNA: TGTGCCAGCAGCTTGGGACAGGGTTACAATGAGCAGTTCTTC
CDR3: CASSLGQGYNEQFF

size: once
J: TRBJ2-1
D: TRBD2
V: TRBV7-9
DNA: TGTGCCAGCACAACGACTAGCGGCGGGTACAATGAGCAGTTCTTC
CDR3: CASTTTSGGYNEQFF

size: -
J: TRBJ2-5
D: -
V: TRBV7-9
DNA: TGTGCCAGCAGCACGCGGGGGCCCGGGGAGACCCAGTACTTC
CDR3: CASSTRGPGETQYF

size: -
J: TRBJ2-7
D: TRBD2
V: TRBV27
DNA: TGTGCCAGCAGTTTACTAGCGGGAGTGGACGAGCAGTACTTC
CDR3: CASSLLAGVDEQYF

size: once
J: TRBJ1-1
D: TRBD1
V: TRBV7-9
DNA: TGTGCCAGCAGCATGGACAGGGGCAACACTGAAGCTTTCTTT
CDR3: CASSMDRGNTEAFF